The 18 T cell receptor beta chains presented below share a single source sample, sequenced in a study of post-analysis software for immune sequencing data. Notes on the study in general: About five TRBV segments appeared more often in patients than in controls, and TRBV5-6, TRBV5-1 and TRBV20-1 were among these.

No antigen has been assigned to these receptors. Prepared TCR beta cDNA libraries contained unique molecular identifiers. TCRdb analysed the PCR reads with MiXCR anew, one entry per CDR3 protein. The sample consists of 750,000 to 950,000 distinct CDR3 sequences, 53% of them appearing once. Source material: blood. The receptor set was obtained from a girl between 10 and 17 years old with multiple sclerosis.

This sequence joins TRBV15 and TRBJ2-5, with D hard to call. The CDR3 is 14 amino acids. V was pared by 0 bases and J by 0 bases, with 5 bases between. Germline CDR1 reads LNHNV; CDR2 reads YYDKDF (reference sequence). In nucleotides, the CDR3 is TGTGCCACCAGCAGAGACAGGTACCAAGAGACCCAGTACTTC. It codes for CATSRDRYQETQYF. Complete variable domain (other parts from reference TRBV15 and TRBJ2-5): DAMVIQNPRYQVTQFGKPVTLSCSQTLNHNVMYWYQQKSSQAPKLLFHYYDKDFNNEADTPDNFQSRRPNTSFCFLDIRSPGLGDTAMYLCATSRDRYQETQYFGPGTRLLVL.

DNA of the CDR3: TGTGCCTGGAGTGTACGACAGGTAAATCAGCCCCAGCATTTT. Amino acid sequence: CAWSVRQVNQPQHF. V is TRBV30 and J is TRBJ1-5; D is perhaps TRBD1 (6 bases). The CDR3 runs 14 residues. Germline CDR1 is GTSNPN and CDR2 is SVGIG (reference sequence). Trimming took off 0 bases at V and 4 bases at J, with 10 bases between the two ends.

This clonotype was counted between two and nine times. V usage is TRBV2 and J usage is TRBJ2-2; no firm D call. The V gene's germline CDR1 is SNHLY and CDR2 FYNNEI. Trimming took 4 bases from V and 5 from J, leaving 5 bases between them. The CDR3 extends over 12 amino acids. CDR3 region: CASSVGTGELFF. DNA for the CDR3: TGTGCCAGCAGTGTTGGGACCGGGGAGCTGTTTTTT.

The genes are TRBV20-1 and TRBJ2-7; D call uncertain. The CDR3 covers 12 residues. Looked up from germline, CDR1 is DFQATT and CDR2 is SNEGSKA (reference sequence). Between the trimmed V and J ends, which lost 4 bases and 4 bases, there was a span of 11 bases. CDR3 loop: CSAKPYGYEQYF. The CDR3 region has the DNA TGCAGTGCTAAGCCCTATGGGTACGAGCAGTACTTC.

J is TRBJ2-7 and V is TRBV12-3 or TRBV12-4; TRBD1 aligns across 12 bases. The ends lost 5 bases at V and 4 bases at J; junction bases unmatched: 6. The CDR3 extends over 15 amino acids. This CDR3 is CASSPGQGAKYEQYF. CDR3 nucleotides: TGTGCCAGCAGTCCGGGACAGGGGGCAAAGTACGAGCAGTACTTC.

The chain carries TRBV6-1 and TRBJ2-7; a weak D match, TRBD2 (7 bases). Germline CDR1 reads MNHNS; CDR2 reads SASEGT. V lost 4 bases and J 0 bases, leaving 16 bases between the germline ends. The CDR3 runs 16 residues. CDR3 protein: CASSVIGRGSSYEQYF. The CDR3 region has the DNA TGTGCCAGCAGTGTGATTGGGAGGGGGAGCTCCTACGAGCAGTACTTC.

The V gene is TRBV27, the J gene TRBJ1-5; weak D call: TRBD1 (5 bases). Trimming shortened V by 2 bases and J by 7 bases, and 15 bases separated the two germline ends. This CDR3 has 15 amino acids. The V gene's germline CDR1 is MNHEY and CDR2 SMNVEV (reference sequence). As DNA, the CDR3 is TGTGCCAGCAGTTTAGAGGGGTACCGTGGCCAGCCCCAGCATTTT. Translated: CASSLEGYRGQPQHF.

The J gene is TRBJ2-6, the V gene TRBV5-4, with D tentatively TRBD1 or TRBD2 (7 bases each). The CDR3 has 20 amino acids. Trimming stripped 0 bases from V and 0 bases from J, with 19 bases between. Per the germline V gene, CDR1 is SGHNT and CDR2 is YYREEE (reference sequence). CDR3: CASSLDRGGVRFSGANVLTF. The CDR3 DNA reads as TGTGCCAGCAGCTTGGACAGGGGAGGGGTGAGGTTCTCTGGGGCCAACGTCCTGACTTTC.

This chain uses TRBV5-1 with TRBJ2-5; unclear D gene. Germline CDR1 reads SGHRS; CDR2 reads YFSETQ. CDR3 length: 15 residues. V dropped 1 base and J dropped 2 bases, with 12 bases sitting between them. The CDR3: CASSLNLPPQETQYF. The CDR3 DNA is TGCGCCAGCAGCTTGAATCTACCACCTCAAGAGACCCAGTACTTC.

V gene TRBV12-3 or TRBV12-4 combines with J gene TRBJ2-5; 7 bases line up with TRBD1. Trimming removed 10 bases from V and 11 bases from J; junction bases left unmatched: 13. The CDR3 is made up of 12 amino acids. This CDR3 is CATRDSYNEQYF. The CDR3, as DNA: TGTGCCACTCGGGACAGTTACAATGAGCAGTACTTC.

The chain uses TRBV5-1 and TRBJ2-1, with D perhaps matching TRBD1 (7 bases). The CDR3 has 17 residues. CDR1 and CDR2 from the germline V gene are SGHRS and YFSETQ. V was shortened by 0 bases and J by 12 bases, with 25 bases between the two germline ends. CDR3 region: CASSLGTGAGPGRVQFF. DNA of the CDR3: TGCGCCAGCAGCTTGGGAACAGGGGCGGGACCGGGGAGAGTGCAGTTCTTC. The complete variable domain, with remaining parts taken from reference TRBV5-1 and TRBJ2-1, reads KAGVTQTPRYLIKTRGQQVTLSCSPISGHRSVSWYQQTPGQGLQFLFEYFSETQRNKGNFPGRFSGRQFSNSRSEMNVSTLELGDSALYLCASSLGTGAGPGRVQFFGPGTRLTVL.

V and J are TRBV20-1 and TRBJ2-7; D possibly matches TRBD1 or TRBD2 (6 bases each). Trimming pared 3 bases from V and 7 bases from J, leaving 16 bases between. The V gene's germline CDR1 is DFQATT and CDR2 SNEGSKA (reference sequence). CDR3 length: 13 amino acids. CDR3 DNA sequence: TGCAGTGCTAGGGCGGGACATGTTCGTGAGCAGTACTTC. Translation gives CSARAGHVREQYF.

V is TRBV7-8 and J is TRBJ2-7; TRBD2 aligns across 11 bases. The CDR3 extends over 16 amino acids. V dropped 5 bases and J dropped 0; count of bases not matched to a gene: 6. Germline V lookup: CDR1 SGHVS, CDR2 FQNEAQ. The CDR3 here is CASSLRTSGHSYEQYF. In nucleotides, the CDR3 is TGTGCCAGCAGCCTTAGGACTAGCGGGCACTCCTACGAGCAGTACTTC.

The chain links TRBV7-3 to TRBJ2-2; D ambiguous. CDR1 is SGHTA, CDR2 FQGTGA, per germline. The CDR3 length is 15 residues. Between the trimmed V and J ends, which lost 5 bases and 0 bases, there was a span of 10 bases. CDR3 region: CASSPLATNTGELFF. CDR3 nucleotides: TGTGCCAGCAGCCCGCTGGCCACGAACACCGGGGAGCTGTTTTTT. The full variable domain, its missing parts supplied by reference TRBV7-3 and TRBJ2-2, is GAGVSQTPSNKVTEKGKYVELRCDPISGHTALYWYRQSLGQGPEFLIYFQGTGAADDSGLPNDRFFAVRPEGSVSTLKIQRTERGDSAVYLCASSPLATNTGELFFGEGSRLTVL.

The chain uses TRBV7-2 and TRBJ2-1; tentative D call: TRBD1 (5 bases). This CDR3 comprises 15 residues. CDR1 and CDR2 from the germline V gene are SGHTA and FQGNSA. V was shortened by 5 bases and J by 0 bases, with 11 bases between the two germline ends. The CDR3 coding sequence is TGTGCCAGCAGCCCGGGCAGGGTCTCCTACAATGAGCAGTTCTTC. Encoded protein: CASSPGRVSYNEQFF.

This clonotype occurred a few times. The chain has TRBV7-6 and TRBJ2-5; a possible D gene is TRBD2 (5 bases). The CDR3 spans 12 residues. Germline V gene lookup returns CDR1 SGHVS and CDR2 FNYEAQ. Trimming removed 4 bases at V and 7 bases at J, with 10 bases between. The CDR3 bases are TGTGCCAGCAGCTCCACACGGGGGACCCAGTACTTC. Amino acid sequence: CASSSTRGTQYF.

As DNA, the CDR3 is TGTGCCAGCAATTTGGACAGGAACTATGGCTACACCTTC. This translates into CASNLDRNYGYTF. The gene calls are TRBV7-2 and TRBJ1-2, with 7 bases matching TRBD1. Germline-derived CDR1 and CDR2 are SGHTA and FQGNSA. The length of the CDR3 is 13 residues. V was clipped by 7 bases and J by 2 bases; unmatched bases: 4.

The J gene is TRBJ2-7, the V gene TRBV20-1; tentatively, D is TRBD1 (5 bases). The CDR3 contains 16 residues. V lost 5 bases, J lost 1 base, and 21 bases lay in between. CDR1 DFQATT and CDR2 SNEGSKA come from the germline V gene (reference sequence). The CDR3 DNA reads TGCAGTGCTCTTACCAGGGCTCTCCCGATTTCCTACGAGCAGTACTTC. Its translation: CSALTRALPISYEQYF.